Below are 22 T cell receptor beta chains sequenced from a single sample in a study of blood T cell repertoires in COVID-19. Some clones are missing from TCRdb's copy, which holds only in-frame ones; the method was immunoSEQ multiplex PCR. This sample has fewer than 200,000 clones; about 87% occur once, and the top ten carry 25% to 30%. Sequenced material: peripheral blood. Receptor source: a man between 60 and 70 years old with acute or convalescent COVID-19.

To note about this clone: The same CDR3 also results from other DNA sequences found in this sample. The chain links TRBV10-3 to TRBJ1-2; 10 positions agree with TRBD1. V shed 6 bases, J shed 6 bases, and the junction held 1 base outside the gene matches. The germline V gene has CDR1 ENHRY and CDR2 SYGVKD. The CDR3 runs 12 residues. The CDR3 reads CAISGTGDGYTF. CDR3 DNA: TGTGCCATCAGCGGGACAGGGGATGGCTACACCTTC.

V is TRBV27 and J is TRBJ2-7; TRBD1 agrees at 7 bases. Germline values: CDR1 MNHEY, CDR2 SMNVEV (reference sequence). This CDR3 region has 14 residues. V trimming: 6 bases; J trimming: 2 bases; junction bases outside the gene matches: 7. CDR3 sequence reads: CASSLRGQAYEQYV. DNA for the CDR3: TGTGCCAGCAGCCTAAGGGGGCAAGCCTACGAGCAGTACGTC.

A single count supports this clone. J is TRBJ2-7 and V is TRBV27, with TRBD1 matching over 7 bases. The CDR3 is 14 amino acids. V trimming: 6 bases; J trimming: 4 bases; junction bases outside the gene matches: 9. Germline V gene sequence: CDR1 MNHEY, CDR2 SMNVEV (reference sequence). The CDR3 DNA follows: TGTGCCAGCAGCTACAGGGGTCCATCTTACGAGCAGTACTTC. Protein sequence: CASSYRGPSYEQYF.

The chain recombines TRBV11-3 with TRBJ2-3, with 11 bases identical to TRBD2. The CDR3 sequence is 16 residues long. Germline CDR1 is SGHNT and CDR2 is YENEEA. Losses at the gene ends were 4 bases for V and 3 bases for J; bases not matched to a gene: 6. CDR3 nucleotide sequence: TGTGCCAGCAGCTCCGGGATAGCGGGAGGGACAGATACGCAGTATTTT. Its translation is CASSSGIAGGTDTQYF.

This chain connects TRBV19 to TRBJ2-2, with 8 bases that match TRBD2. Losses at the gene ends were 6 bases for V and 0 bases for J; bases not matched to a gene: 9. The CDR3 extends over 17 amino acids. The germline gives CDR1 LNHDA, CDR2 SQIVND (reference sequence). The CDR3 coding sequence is TGTGCCAGTAGCACCCGCCCGGGAGGGGCGAACACCGGGGAGCTGTTTTTT. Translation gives CASSTRPGGANTGELFF.

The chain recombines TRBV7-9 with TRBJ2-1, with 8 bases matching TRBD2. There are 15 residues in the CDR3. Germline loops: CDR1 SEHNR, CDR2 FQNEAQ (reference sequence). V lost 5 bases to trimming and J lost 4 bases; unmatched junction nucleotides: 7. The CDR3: CASSPTGGRYNEQFF. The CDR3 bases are TGTGCCAGCAGCCCCACTGGCGGGAGGTACAATGAGCAGTTCTTC.

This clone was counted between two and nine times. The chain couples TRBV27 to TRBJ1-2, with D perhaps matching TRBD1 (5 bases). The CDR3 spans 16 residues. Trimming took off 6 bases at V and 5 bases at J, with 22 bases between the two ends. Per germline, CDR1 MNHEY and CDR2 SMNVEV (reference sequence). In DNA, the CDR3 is TGTGCCAGCAGCGGCGGGGGGGGGATTAGGCTTTATGGCTACACCTTC. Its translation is CASSGGGGIRLYGYTF.

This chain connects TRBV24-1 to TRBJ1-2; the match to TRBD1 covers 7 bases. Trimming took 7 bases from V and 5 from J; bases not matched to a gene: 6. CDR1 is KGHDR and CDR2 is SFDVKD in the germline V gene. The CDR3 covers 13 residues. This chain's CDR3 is CATSRDSKYGYTF. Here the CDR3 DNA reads TGTGCCACCAGCCGGGACAGCAAGTATGGCTACACCTTC.

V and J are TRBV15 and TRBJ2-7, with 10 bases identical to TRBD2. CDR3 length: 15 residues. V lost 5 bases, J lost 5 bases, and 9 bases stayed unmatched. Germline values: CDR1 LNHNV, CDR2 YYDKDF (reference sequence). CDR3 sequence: CATSLRLAGEHEQYF. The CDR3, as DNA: TGTGCCACCAGCCTCCGGCTAGCGGGAGAACACGAGCAGTACTTC.

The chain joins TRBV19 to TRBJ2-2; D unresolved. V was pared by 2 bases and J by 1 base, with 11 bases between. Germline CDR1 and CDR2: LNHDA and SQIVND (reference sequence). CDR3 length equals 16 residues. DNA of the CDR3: TGTGCCAGTAGTATACAACTTACCTTGAACACCGGGGAGCTGTTTTTT. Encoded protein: CASSIQLTLNTGELFF.

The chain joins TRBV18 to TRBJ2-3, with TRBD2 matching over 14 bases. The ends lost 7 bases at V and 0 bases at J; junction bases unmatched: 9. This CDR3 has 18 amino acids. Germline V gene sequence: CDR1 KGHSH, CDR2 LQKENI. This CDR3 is CASWGLAGDPPSTDTQYF. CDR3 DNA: TGTGCCAGCTGGGGACTAGCGGGAGACCCTCCTAGCACAGATACGCAGTATTTT.

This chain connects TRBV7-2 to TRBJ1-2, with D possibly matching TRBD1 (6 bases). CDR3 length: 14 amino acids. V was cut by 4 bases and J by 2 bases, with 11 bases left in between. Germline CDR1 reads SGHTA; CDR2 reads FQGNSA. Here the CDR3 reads CASSSLRGNYGYTF. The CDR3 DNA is TGTGCCAGCAGCTCATTAAGGGGGAACTATGGCTACACCTTC.

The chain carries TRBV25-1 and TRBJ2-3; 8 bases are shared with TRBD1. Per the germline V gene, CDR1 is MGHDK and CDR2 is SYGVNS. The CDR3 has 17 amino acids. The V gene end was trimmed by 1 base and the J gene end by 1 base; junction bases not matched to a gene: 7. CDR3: CASSESRQGQGTDTQYF. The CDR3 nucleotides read TGTGCCAGCAGTGAATCCCGACAGGGGCAGGGCACAGATACGCAGTATTTT.

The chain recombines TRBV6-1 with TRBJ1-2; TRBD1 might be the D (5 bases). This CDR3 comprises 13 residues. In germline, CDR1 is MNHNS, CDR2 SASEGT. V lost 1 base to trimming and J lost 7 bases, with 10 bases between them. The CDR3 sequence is CASSEVWQGGYTF. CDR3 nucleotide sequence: TGTGCCAGCAGTGAAGTTTGGCAGGGTGGCTACACCTTC.

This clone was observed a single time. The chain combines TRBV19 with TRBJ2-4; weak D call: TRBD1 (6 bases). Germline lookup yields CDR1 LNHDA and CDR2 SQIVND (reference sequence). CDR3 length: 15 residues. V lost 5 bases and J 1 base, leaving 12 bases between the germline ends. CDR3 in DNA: TGTGCCAGTAGTCAGGGGCTGGTCGCCAAAAACATTCAGTACTTC. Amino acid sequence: CASSQGLVAKNIQYF.

Here the CDR3 reads CASSGQGDTEAFF. The CDR3 DNA sequence: TGTGCCAGCAGTGGACAGGGGGACACTGAAGCTTTCTTT. This sequence joins TRBV4-2 and TRBJ1-1, with 10 bases matching TRBD1. CDR1 and CDR2 (germline): LGHNA, YNFKEQ. The CDR3 sequence is 13 residues long. The J segment lost 3 bases and the V segment lost 6 bases, leaving 1 base of the junction unmatched.

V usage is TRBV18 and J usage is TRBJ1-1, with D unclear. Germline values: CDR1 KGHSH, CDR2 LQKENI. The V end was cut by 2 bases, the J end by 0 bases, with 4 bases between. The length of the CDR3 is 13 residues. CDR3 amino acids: CASSPELNTEAFF. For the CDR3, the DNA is TGTGCCAGCTCACCAGAGTTGAACACTGAAGCTTTCTTT. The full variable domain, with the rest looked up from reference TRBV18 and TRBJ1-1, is NAGVMQNPRHLVRRRGQEARLRCSPMKGHSHVYWYRQLPEEGLKFMVYLQKENIIDESGMPKERFSAEFPKEGPSILRIQQVVRGDSAAYFCASSPELNTEAFFGQGTRLTVV.

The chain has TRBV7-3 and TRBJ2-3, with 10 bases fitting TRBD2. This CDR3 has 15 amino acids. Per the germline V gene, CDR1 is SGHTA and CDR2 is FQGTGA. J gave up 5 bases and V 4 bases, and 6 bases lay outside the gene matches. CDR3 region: CASSSLAGVGDTQYF. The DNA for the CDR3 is TGTGCCAGCAGCTCCCTAGCGGGAGTTGGAGATACGCAGTATTTT.

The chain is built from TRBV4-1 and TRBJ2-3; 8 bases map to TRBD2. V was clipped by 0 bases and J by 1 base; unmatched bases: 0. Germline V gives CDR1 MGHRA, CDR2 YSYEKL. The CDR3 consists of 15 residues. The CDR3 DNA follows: TGCGCCAGCAGCCAAGACGGGGGGGGCACAGATACGCAGTATTTT. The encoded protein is CASSQDGGGTDTQYF.

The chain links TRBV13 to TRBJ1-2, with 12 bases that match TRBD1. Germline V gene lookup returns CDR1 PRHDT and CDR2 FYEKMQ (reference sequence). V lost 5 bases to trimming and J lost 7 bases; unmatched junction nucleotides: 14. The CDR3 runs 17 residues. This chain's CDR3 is CASSTSRDRGLRSGYTF. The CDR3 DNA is TGTGCCAGCAGCACATCGAGGGACAGGGGGCTCCGGAGTGGCTACACCTTC.

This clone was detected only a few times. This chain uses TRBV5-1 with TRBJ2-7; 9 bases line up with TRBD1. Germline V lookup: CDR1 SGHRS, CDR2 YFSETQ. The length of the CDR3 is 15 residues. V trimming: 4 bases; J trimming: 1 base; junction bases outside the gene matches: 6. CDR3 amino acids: CASSNKGQGSYEQYF. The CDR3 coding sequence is TGCGCCAGCAGCAACAAGGGACAGGGTTCCTACGAGCAGTACTTC.

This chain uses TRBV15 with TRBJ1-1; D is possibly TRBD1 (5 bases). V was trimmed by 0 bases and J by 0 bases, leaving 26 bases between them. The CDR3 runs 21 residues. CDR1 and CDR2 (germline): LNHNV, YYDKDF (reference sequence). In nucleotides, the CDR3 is TGTGCCACCAGCAGAGATAGTAATTGGGGCAGAAGGTTAAGAGTGAACACTGAAGCTTTCTTT. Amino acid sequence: CATSRDSNWGRRLRVNTEAFF.